The entry below describes one TCR beta chain. Its antigen is not yet known. Within one base of it there is no much larger clone, and no base qualities were kept. These data come from a study of T-cell memory formation after mild COVID-19 (dated by TCRdb to about 2021). In the study overall: TCR sequence clusters from the two donors were largely donor specific. In two donors, T-cell clones that expanded and contracted after mild COVID-19 were followed by sequencing TCRalpha and TCRbeta repertoires longitudinally. Two young, previously healthy adult volunteers made up the cohort, one male and one female. Study-level results and caveats: Whether the second-wave clones peaking on day 37 were SARS-CoV-2 specific was not confirmed. Only a couple of mild cases were covered by the study, and larger cohorts that include severe cases with pre-infection samples were considered necessary. Some responding clones were detected in pre-infection memory, suggesting pre-existing cross-reactive memory T cells joined the SARS-CoV-2 response. Clones contracting from day 15 to 85 had balanced CD4/CD8 phenotypes, while a second wave expanding from day 15 to 37 was biased towards CD4+. Contracting CD4+ clones turned up mainly in the CM and EM memory subsets, whereas EMRA was where CD8+ clones were enriched.

Sequencing was performed on an Illumina NovaSeq 6000. TCRalpha and TCRbeta cDNA libraries were built by 5'RACE with constant-segment primers, adding sample barcodes and unique molecular identifiers. Trizol reagent was used to extract RNA from every sample. Libraries were amplified in two PCR steps, with a second sample barcode and Illumina TruSeq adapters added in the second step. Sequencing of libraries was performed on an Illumina NovaSeq with 2 x 150 bp paired-end reads. Processing in the source paper ran as follows. The reads were demultiplexed and collapsed into UMI-guided consensus sequences using migec v1.2.7. Using mixcr v2.1.11, UMI consensuses were aligned to TRA and TRB V and J templates and then assembled into clonotypes. Clonotypes were classified as expanded or contracted when called significant by both edgeR and NoisET, with noise models trained on biological replicates. For edgeR calls, the thresholds were a false discovery rate-adjusted p below 0.01 and a log2 fold-change of 1. As an exploratory analysis of dynamics, max-normalized trajectories of the 1000 most abundant clonotypes were examined with PCA combined with hierarchical clustering. Separately sequenced CD4+ and CD8+ repertoires were used to assign a CD4 or CD8 phenotype to each responding clone. In-frame beta chains were kept once TCRdb had trimmed the public reads at Q25 with fastp and called clones with MiXCR. Every CDR3 protein is listed once, alongside the most common genes and DNA of its rows. Here the V and J calls rest on TCRdb's processing, not on the authors' analysis. This sample is represented by 470,000 or so distinct CDR3 sequences; about 20% of them were singletons. Jointly, the top ten make up around an eighth of the sample.

Spanning cysteine to phenylalanine, the CDR3 consists of 14 amino acids. The entry retains the CDR3 DNA only, 42 bases that are in frame from base 1. V drops 2 bases and J drops 5 bases, leaving 9 bases in between. PBMCs were isolated by Ficoll-Paque density gradient centrifugation. The sample consisted of PBMCs or a T cell subset sorted from them (not recorded which). The receptor's source is an adult woman who had mild COVID-19 (a few samples of this study predate the infection). The sample titles of this study are shuffled in the database, so cell type and time point are left out; the donor was told from shared clones. This receptor chain uses TRBV12-3 or TRBV12-4 and TRBJ2-2; TRBD1 might be the D gene, on 6 matching bases. The CDR3 region reads CASSLPQGTGELFF. The sequenced DNA is TGTGCCAGCAGTTTACCACAGGGAACCGGGGAGCTGTTTTTT.